This is a list of T cell receptor beta chains from one sample in a study of cytomegalovirus exposure and HLA in healthy donors. Sequencing was performed with immunoSEQ multiplex PCR; in TCRdb, only in-frame clones are kept and a portion is missing. The repertoire consists of around 76,000 clones, with about 73% occurring once and the leading ten covering more than 8%. Sequencing used PBMCs. The receptors originated from a woman in her forties or fifties in good health and CMV-seropositive. Both conserved end residues are part of each CDR3. A D gene is named only where the DNA matches it firmly. Expanded clones are given a class, and other clones once, few, many or no size at all.

V: TRBV7-2; D: .; J: TRBJ2-2; size: .; DNA: TGTGCCAGCACCAGGACTGGGACCGGGGAGCTGTTTTTT; CDR3: CASTRTGTGELFF
V: TRBV28; D: TRBD1; J: TRBJ2-1; size: .; DNA: TGTGCCAGCAGATTCTCCGGGACAGGGCAGTTCTTC; CDR3: CASRFSGTGQFF
V: TRBV5-6; D: TRBD1; J: TRBJ1-2; size: .; DNA: TGTGCCAGCAGCTTGCGGGCGACAGGGGATCATGGCTACACCTTC; CDR3: CASSLRATGDHGYTF
V: TRBV7-2; D: TRBD1; J: TRBJ1-1; size: .; DNA: TGTGCCAGCAGCCTCCGACAGGGAATGAACACTGAAGCTTTCTTT; CDR3: CASSLRQGMNTEAFF
V: TRBV6-5; D: .; J: TRBJ1-4; size: few; DNA: TGTGCCAGCAGTTACTCGAGACTTTCGGGTGAAAAACTGTTTTTT; CDR3: CASSYSRLSGEKLFF
V: TRBV7-2; D: TRBD1; J: TRBJ1-2; size: .; DNA: TGTGCCAGCAGCTTAAATATGGGACAGGGTGGCTACACCTTC; CDR3: CASSLNMGQGGYTF
V: TRBV18; D: .; J: TRBJ2-7; size: few; DNA: TGTGCCAGCTCTACACTACGGGGGGCAAACGAGCAGTACTTC; CDR3: CASSTLRGANEQYF
V: TRBV2; D: .; J: TRBJ1-2; size: .; DNA: TGTGCCAGCAGAGCCAACTATGGCTACACCTTC; CDR3: CASRANYGYTF
V: TRBV6-1; D: TRBD1; J: TRBJ2-2; size: few; DNA: TGTGCCACGCACAGGGGGCCGTGGACCGGGGAGCTGTTTTTT; CDR3: CATHRGPWTGELFF
V: TRBV29-1; D: TRBD2; J: TRBJ2-1; size: .; DNA: TGCAGCGTTGAAGGGGAGCGGGGGGCCGGGAATGAGCAGTTCTTC; CDR3: CSVEGERGAGNEQFF
V: TRBV4-3; D: TRBD1; J: TRBJ1-2; size: .; DNA: TGCGCCAGCAGCCAAGATAGGACAGGGATGAGAGGCTACACCTTC; CDR3: CASSQDRTGMRGYTF
V: TRBV11-2; D: .; J: TRBJ1-6; size: few; DNA: TGTGCCAGCAGCTTATCGACGGGGAATTCACCCCTCCACTTT; CDR3: CASSLSTGNSPLHF
V: TRBV2; D: TRBD1; J: TRBJ1-1; size: .; DNA: TGTGCCAGCACTCTAAGAGAGGGACAGCTAAACACTGAAGCTTTCTTT; CDR3: CASTLREGQLNTEAFF
V: TRBV2; D: .; J: TRBJ1-1; size: .; DNA: TGTGCCAGCACTATCTATGGGAACACTGAAGCTTTCTTT; CDR3: CASTIYGNTEAFF
V: TRBV7-2; D: .; J: TRBJ1-2; size: .; DNA: TGTGCCAGCAGCTTATTGGCGGCAGGGATGACGGTGAACTATGGCTACACCTTC; CDR3: CASSLLAAGMTVNYGYTF
V: TRBV7-3; D: TRBD2; J: TRBJ2-1; size: few; DNA: TGTGCCAGCAGCTTGGGGGGACTAGCGCCGGTAGGGAATGAGCAGTTCTTC; CDR3: CASSLGGLAPVGNEQFF
V: TRBV9; D: .; J: TRBJ2-7; size: .; DNA: TGTGCCAGCAGCGTAGGGGAGTTGGGGTACGAGCAGTACTTC; CDR3: CASSVGELGYEQYF
V: TRBV5-1; D: .; J: TRBJ2-3; size: .; DNA: TGCGCCAGCAGCCACGGACAGAGCACAGATACGCAGTATTTT; CDR3: CASSHGQSTDTQYF
V: TRBV4-2; D: TRBD2; J: TRBJ2-1; size: .; DNA: TGTGCCAGCGCCACCGTCGCGGGAGAGATTTACAATGAGCAGTTCTTC; CDR3: CASATVAGEIYNEQFF
V: TRBV6-1; D: .; J: TRBJ2-7; size: .; DNA: TGTGCCAGCAGTGAACTAGGTAGCTGGACAGTATACTACGAGCAGTACTTC; CDR3: CASSELGSWTVYYEQYF
V: TRBV28; D: TRBD1; J: TRBJ2-7; size: many; DNA: TGTGCCAGCAAGGACATGAGGGGACAGGGTAATAACGAGCAGTACTTC; CDR3: CASKDMRGQGNNEQYF
V: TRBV6-5; D: .; J: TRBJ2-3; size: few; DNA: TGTGCCAGCAGTCCCGCAGGCGTTACGCAGTATTTT; CDR3: CASSPAGVTQYF
V: TRBV28; D: .; J: TRBJ1-2; size: .; DNA: TGTGCCAGCAGTTTAAGTAGTGCAGGGGCCCCTATGGGCTACACCTTC; CDR3: CASSLSSAGAPMGYTF
V: TRBV7-3; D: TRBD2; J: TRBJ2-7; size: .; DNA: TGTGCCAGCAGCCCCCCGGCGGGAGGGCCCGAGCAGTACTTC; CDR3: CASSPPAGGPEQYF
V: TRBV5-1; D: .; J: TRBJ2-3; size: .; DNA: TGCGCCAGCAGCCGGGGGACAGCTAGCACAGATACGCAGTATTTT; CDR3: CASSRGTASTDTQYF
V: TRBV9; D: .; J: TRBJ2-1; size: few; DNA: TGTGCCAGCAGCTTTCAGGGGTGGGACAATGAGCAGTTCTTC; CDR3: CASSFQGWDNEQFF
V: TRBV11-2; D: .; J: TRBJ2-5; size: .; DNA: TGTGCCAGCAGCATGACAGTTCAAGAGACCCAGTACTTC; CDR3: CASSMTVQETQYF
V: TRBV9; D: .; J: TRBJ1-1; size: few; DNA: TGTGCCAGCAGCGTAGTTCCGAAGGGGCTGAACACTGAAGCTTTCTTT; CDR3: CASSVVPKGLNTEAFF
V: TRBV30; D: TRBD1; J: TRBJ2-1; size: .; DNA: TGTGCCTGGATTGCCACAGGGGGCAAGTTTCTCAATGAGCAGTTCTTC; CDR3: CAWIATGGKFLNEQFF
V: TRBV6-5; D: TRBD1; J: TRBJ1-5; size: .; DNA: TGTGCCAGCAGAGTCGGGACAGCGGGTCAGCCCCAGCATTTT; CDR3: CASRVGTAGQPQHF
V: TRBV18; D: TRBD1; J: TRBJ2-1; size: .; DNA: TGTGCCAGCTCAGAAGGGGGACGATACAGGGGTAGGTGGCAGTTCTTC; CDR3: CASSEGGRYRGRWQFF
V: TRBV10-2; D: TRBD1; J: TRBJ2-4; size: .; DNA: TGCGCCAGCAGGACCGGACAGGGGGTGGGCGACATTCAGTACTTC; CDR3: CASRTGQGVGDIQYF
V: TRBV5-1; D: .; J: TRBJ2-7; size: once; DNA: TGCGCCAGCAGCAAGGGACCTGGAGGGGAGCAGTACTTC; CDR3: CASSKGPGGEQYF
V: TRBV28; D: .; J: TRBJ1-4; size: .; DNA: TGTGCCAGCAGTCACAGGGCGATATTTGCAACTAATGAAAAACTGTTTTTT; CDR3: CASSHRAIFATNEKLFF
V: TRBV4-3; D: .; J: TRBJ2-7; size: .; DNA: TGCGCCAGCAGCCATTTTCGGGGTTTGGCCCCCTACGAGCAGTACTTC; CDR3: CASSHFRGLAPYEQYF
V: TRBV4-1; D: TRBD1; J: TRBJ2-7; size: .; DNA: TGCGCCAGCAGGCAAGACAGGGGGAGTTCTTACGAGCAGTACTTC; CDR3: CASRQDRGSSYEQYF
V: TRBV7-9; D: .; J: TRBJ1-3; size: .; DNA: TGTGCCAGCAGCTTCGTGGGGGCGCGGGGAAACACCATATATTTT; CDR3: CASSFVGARGNTIYF
V: TRBV5-4; D: .; J: TRBJ1-2; size: .; DNA: TGTGCCAGCAGCTTGGAGTGGGGGGGGGCGGACTATGGCTACACCTTC; CDR3: CASSLEWGGADYGYTF
V: TRBV7-9; D: .; J: TRBJ2-1; size: .; DNA: TGTGCCAGCAGCTTCGGGGCCTACAATGAGCAGTTCTTC; CDR3: CASSFGAYNEQFF